This TCR beta chain was sequenced in a study of T cells in Graves' hyperthyroidism and ophthalmopathy. Study overall: Peripheral blood specimens were obtained at initial diagnosis, prior to any treatment.

This clonotype has a count of ten or more. Exclusion followed for patients with uncontrolled infection, other autoimmune disease, pregnancy or lactation. Used for diagnoses were clinical symptoms, serum thyroxine and TRAb, thyroid ultrasound and orbital computed tomography. About 10 ml of fresh peripheral blood supplied the PBMCs. There were TCR beta CDR3 regions amplified from RNA transcripts. Initially, a first-round RT-PCR of the TCR CDR3 employed the HTBI primer set. From the multiplex PCR reads, TCRdb called clonotypes with MiXCR, one entry per CDR3 protein. The sample shows 500,000 to 750,000 distinct CDR3 sequences, 11% to 15% of them seen only once. The sequenced material came from blood. The TCR originated in a woman between 18 and 29 years old with Graves' ophthalmopathy.

The CDR3 nucleotides read TGCGCCAGCAGGGCCGGGGGTTTTGCGGCCTACGAGCAGTACTTC. Encoded protein: CASRAGGFAAYEQYF. The V gene is TRBV5-1, the J gene TRBJ2-7; a weak D match, TRBD2 (6 bases). Germline V gives CDR1 SGHRS, CDR2 YFSETQ. The CDR3 contains 15 residues. Trimming removed 5 bases from V and 2 bases from J, with 17 bases in between. Complete variable domain (other parts from reference TRBV5-1 and TRBJ2-7): KAGVTQTPRYLIKTRGQQVTLSCSPISGHRSVSWYQQTPGQGLQFLFEYFSETQRNKGNFPGRFSGRQFSNSRSEMNVSTLELGDSALYLCASRAGGFAAYEQYFGPGTRLTVT.